The TCR beta chain under discussion was sequenced for a study of cytomegalovirus exposure and HLA in healthy donors (dated by TCRdb to the late 2010s). Concerning the study at large: An earlier analysis of around 600 of the donors reported about 250 Gb of sequence data and 117 million unique TCR beta sequences from around 200 million T cells. The study aimed to test whether cataloging public T cell receptors could reveal signatures of past pathogen exposure. Alongside the repertoire data, information on donor age, sex, ethnicity and CMV serostatus was compiled. Every repertoire in the discovery cohort had been generated on one and the same sequencing platform. A later genetic analysis used genome-wide SNP genotypes for 398 of the 666 donors, treating that subset as a discovery cohort. In addition to the first cohort of 500 to 850 subjects, a separate validation cohort of 120 different subjects was used. The T cell repertoires of roughly 660 subjects were profiled by immunosequencing and related to cytomegalovirus serostatus. Several DR-DQ haplotypes were treated as single units for association and clustering because of strong linkage in the cohort. An early release that covered several hundred HLA-typed donors contained around 300 gigabases of sequencing data and tens of millions of unique TCR sequences. Class I and class II HLA loci were covered by the typing at four-digit resolution. Among some 400 genotyped donors of the cohort, an average of around 240,000 unique TCR beta nucleotide sequences was sequenced per donor, of which 15% to 20% were non-productive. In a later analysis, previously published TCR beta repertoires from fewer than 750 donors were re-analyzed and high-resolution HLA genotyping was added so that TCR occurrence patterns could be studied. An earlier analysis of 587 of the donors applied high-throughput TCR beta sequencing to assess whether each TCR beta V gene segment acted as functional or pseudogenic. High-throughput TCR immunosequencing, statistical association of individual TCRs with disease status, and machine learning were combined to predict cytomegalovirus infection status. Of the roughly 390 genotyped donors, around 81% fell in the genetic ancestry cluster associated with self-reported Caucasian donors. Typing coverage varied by locus: roughly 620-640 donors for A, B, C, DRB1 and DQB1; about 520 for DQA1; over 600 for DPA1; more than 450 for DPB1. The later analysis used no new phenotypic data to find candidate immune exposures, relying instead on TCR beta sequences and their occurrence across donors. The paper's findings and limits, for the study overall: Only TCR beta chains were sequenced in this cohort, and the absence of alpha or paired-chain data limited detectable features. In the study, 150 to 200 TCR beta chains were listed as associated with cytomegalovirus. Compared with the approximately 710-donor mean, donors in an Asian-associated ancestry cluster had fewer N-insertions in productive TCRs, according to a later genetic analysis. In a later genetic analysis, a missense DCLRE1C variant was associated with V-gene and J-gene trimming of TCR beta chains, and the association was replicated in an independent cohort. In a later analysis, several top co-occurrence clusters were reported to appear linked to parvovirus B19, influenza, CMV and Epstein-Barr virus. In a later analysis, HLA-associated TCR beta chains showed more clonal expansion and lower generation probabilities than non-associated chains that were equally common. An earlier analysis of approximately 500 of the donors showed that most TCR beta V segments appeared in productive rearrangements either about 90% or about 30% of the time, which broadly matched IMGT annotations. A cluster of highly shared sequence variants was judged likely to be a technical artifact of the sequencing pipeline. According to the authors, the approach could potentially be generalized to other disease states and immunological phenotypes. The only immune exposure information available for the cohort was CMV serostatus. Cytomegalovirus status was reported to be diagnosed by the classifier with high specificity and sensitivity in both the original and validation cohorts. Most TCR sequences were seen in very few donors, while some public TCRs were found in many individuals. Three of the identified cytomegalovirus-associated TCR beta chains were confirmed in vitro to be specific for cytomegalovirus antigens. A later analysis found that TCR association rates varied across HLA loci, with DRB1 alleles showing the most associated TCRs and HLA-C alleles the fewest. Linkage disequilibrium might explain the correlated functional status among segregating V segments, but an unknown experimental factor could not be ruled out. The earlier analysis of almost 600 of the donors excluded over 15 rarely observed V segments, including chromosome 9 orphons, because counts were too low. A further reported finding was that TCR beta sequences accurately predicted the HLA-A and HLA-B alleles for most subjects in the first cohort. Specific HLA alleles were associated with 16,951 TCR beta sequences at a false discovery rate of 0.05 in a later analysis. When HLA alleles, especially DR and DQ, strongly co-occurred, TCR associations were difficult to assign to individual alleles. Sequencing depth was assumed to be roughly uniform across donors in the presence/absence analyses, though that assumption may not hold. Because the 87-base-pair reads could not distinguish some IMGT-functional V segments, including TRBV6-2 and TRBV6-3, those segments were excluded. Because HLA typing was unavailable for some donors at each locus, only the typed subset was used in association tests. Most CMV-associated TCR beta chains appeared to be HLA-restricted in a later analysis, and the HLA associations seemed to be driven largely by CMV exposure.

The CDR3 spans 13 residues, from the cysteine through the phenylalanine. The retained sequence is limited to the CDR3, 39 bases, with the frame set at the first base. The germline ends are 15 bases apart after V is trimmed by 5 bases and J by 8 bases. CDR1 and CDR2, looked up from the germline V gene, are SGHTA and FQGTGA. The cohort was made up of approximately 670 healthy bone marrow donors. At the time of sampling, all cohort members were nominally healthy, though unrecorded immune exposures were likely present. The donor tested CMV seropositive, placing the donor among the 289 seropositive members of the cohort. Each donor provided a peripheral blood sample, and peripheral blood mononuclear cells were used for TCR beta sequencing. The Qiagen DNeasy Blood Extraction Kit was used to extract genomic DNA from the blood cell samples. Libraries were constructed by the immunoSEQ multiplex PCR assay. For the multiplex PCR, a mixture combining 60 forward primers for TCR Vbeta segments and 13 reverse primers for TCR Jbeta segments was used. The CDR3 region of rearranged TCR beta genes was amplified from genomic DNA with a multiplex PCR assay. On the Illumina HiSeq System, the amplified TCR beta libraries were sequenced as 87-base-pair reads. Turning to the authors' computational methods: A later analysis tallied about 77 million unique TCR beta chains across the 660 or so repertoires, and approximately 9.9 million of those chains were shared by two or more donors. A nearest-neighbor algorithm error-corrected the raw reads and collapsed the reads into unique sequences, merging closely related sequences to remove PCR and sequencing errors. V, D and J gene segments were assigned by aligning CDR3 sequences to IMGT reference sequences. For a sequence to be retained, a match of at least six nucleotides to both a V gene segment and a J gene segment was required. Rearrangements were classified as productive when the CDR3 lacked stop codons and remained in frame with V and J, and all other rearrangements were classified as non-productive. Following IMGT convention, CDR3 was defined as the stretch from the second conserved V-encoded cysteine to the conserved J-encoded phenylalanine. The earlier analysis of a few hundred of the donors excluded any sequence lacking an unambiguous match to a single V gene segment. An earlier analysis of several hundred of the donors called V segments functional above 56.7% productive rearrangements and segregating when the between-donor standard deviation exceeded 5%. A statistical classification framework was built for diagnosing cytomegalovirus status from the catalog of TCR beta chain sequences. In a later analysis, TCR nucleotide sequences were compared against IMGT/GENE-DB human TR gene sequences so that V and J genes could be assigned. In a later analysis, CDR3 sequences and most-parsimonious VDJ recombination scenarios were assigned using the TCRdist pipeline. In a later analysis, each TCR beta chain was defined by its CDR3 amino acid sequence together with its V-gene family, and reads lacking a unique V-gene family were excluded. To address suspected cross-contamination and a sequencing artifact, a later analysis removed over 500 highly shared, low-generation-probability nucleotide sequences. In a later analysis, a clonal expansion index for each public chain was calculated from normalized within-repertoire ranks of inferred template counts. Generation probabilities in a later analysis came from a VDJ recombination model fitted to out-of-frame rearrangements, and those results were checked against IGoR. Hypergeometric tests were used in a later analysis to score TCR-TCR, TCR-HLA and TCR-CMV co-occurrence, with a repertoire-size bias correction applied to the TCR pairs. In a later analysis, false discovery rates were estimated by permuting HLA or CMV assignments 20 times. A later analysis grouped co-occurring TCRs with DBSCAN, adding TCRdist sequence similarity when clustering within HLA-allele-positive subsets. Co-occurrence clustering excluded repertoires with fewer than 30,000 or more than 120,000 public chains, plus five with anomalous nucleotide sharing. The source is immuneACCESS, and TCRdb retained only in-frame sequences with V and J called. Part of the clones is not carried over; for the studies checked, unresolved V genes explain less than half of this, and the remainder is unexplained. V, J and clone size are those of that table, while D and trimming were read from the DNA. This sample gives about 200,000 clones in total; around 79% of them show up just once. The ten biggest clones cover nearly 0.4% of the sample.

Comments on this clone: The antigen it recognizes is unknown. Per-base quality was not reported, and no clone a single base away is much larger than it.

Sequencing was carried out using PBMCs. The rearranged chain carries TRBV7-3 and TRBJ1-2; no D gene can be assigned with confidence. The sequence was obtained from a male donor in good health and CMV-seropositive. At the DNA level, the sequence is TGTGCCAGCAGCACCTTTAAGTCGCAGGGCTACACCTTC. Its protein reads: CASSTFKSQGYTF.